The text below deals with one T cell receptor beta chain. Its matching antigen is unknown. The sample comes from a study of CD8 T cells in Susac syndrome. Across the whole study: When blood was collected, patients with Susac syndrome were therapy-naive, were taking corticosteroids, or were receiving intravenous immunoglobulin alone. Broader study findings: Clonal expansion was missing from Susac syndrome CD4+ T cell repertoires. Acknowledgment was made by the study that its TCR sequencing and HLA analysis involved a relatively small number of individuals.

RNA was extracted with the RNeasy kit, and a quantity of roughly 0.45 to 1 ug was reverse transcribed using random hexamers. TCRdb reprocessed the immunoSEQ multiplex PCR reads via MiXCR and lists one record per CDR3 protein. The sample lists under 300,000 distinct CDR3 sequences; 90% to 96% were seen once. CDR1 and CDR2 from the germline V gene are SGHDN and FVKESK. The CDR3 is made up of 14 amino acids. Trimming took 0 bases from V and 1 from J, leaving 6 bases between them. CD8+ and CD4+ T cells taken from blood had their TCR beta sequenced. The source of this sequence is a human donor with Susac syndrome. The gene calls are TRBV14 and TRBJ1-1; D is unresolved. The sequencing sample was made of CD4+ T cells from PBMCs. CDR3 sequence (DNA): TGTGCCAGCAGCCAAGATTGGGGGAACACTGAAGCTTTCTTT. Translated, it gives CASSQDWGNTEAFF.